This TCR beta chain is drawn from a study of CD8 T cells in Susac syndrome. Random hexamers primed reverse transcription of about 0.5 to 1 ug RNA. MiXCR, run by TCRdb on the immunoSEQ multiplex PCR reads, gives a single entry per CDR3 protein. Here the sample spans under 200,000 distinct CDR3 sequences, around 94% being singletons. CDR1 and CDR2 from the germline V gene are SGDLS and YYNGEE. V gave up 4 bases and J gave up 1 base; unmatched junction bases: 4. CDR3 size: 14 residues. Input material: CD4+ T cells from PBMCs. The chain employs TRBV9 and TRBJ2-7; TRBD1 matches at 8 bases. This TCR was sampled from a human donor in good health. The CDR3 sequence is CASSFRQGSYEQYF. CDR3 nucleotides: TGTGCCAGCAGCTTTCGACAGGGGTCCTACGAGCAGTACTTC.